The 26 T cell receptor beta chains below come from one sample, sequenced in a study of OX40 agonist ivuxolimab in advanced cancers. Assay used: immunoSEQ multiplex PCR; TCRdb lists only in-frame clones, some missing. The sample includes about 55,000 clones, over 70% seen only once; the top ten take approximately 4.4%. The sample was CD4+ or CD8+ T cells sorted from blood, taken in a trial of the OX40 agonist ivuxolimab. The receptors originated from an adult with an advanced solid tumor such as melanoma, head and neck, liver or kidney cancer.

V and J are TRBV2 and TRBJ2-3; D gene uncertain. The CDR3 sequence is 11 residues long. CDR1 is SNHLY, CDR2 FYNNEI, per germline. V lost 6 bases and J 6 bases, leaving 7 bases between the germline ends. The CDR3 sequence is CASSRSDTQYF. In DNA, the CDR3 is TGTGCCAGCAGCCGGTCTGATACGCAGTATTTT.

This clone was seen repeatedly, ten times or more. The V gene is TRBV19, the J gene TRBJ2-1; D call uncertain. From germline, CDR1 is LNHDA and CDR2 SQIVND (reference sequence). CDR3 length: 14 residues. V dropped 0 bases and J dropped 4 bases, with 7 bases sitting between them. The CDR3 nucleotides read TGTGCCAGTAGTATAGATGGACGATACAATGAGCAGTTCTTC. This translates into CASSIDGRYNEQFF.

This chain connects TRBV18 to TRBJ2-1, with 10 bases identical to TRBD1. V was pared by 6 bases and J by 6 bases, with 11 bases of the junction left unmatched. Germline-derived CDR1 and CDR2 are KGHSH and LQKENI. This CDR3 contains 16 residues. CDR3: CASSRDRGPRSNEQFF. The CDR3 region has the DNA TGTGCCAGCTCCCGGGACAGGGGACCAAGATCCAATGAGCAGTTCTTC.

The rearrangement uses TRBV15 and TRBJ2-5; D is unresolved. V lost 1 base, J lost 5 bases, and 5 bases lay in between. This CDR3 contains 12 residues. Per germline, CDR1 LNHNV and CDR2 YYDKDF (reference sequence). The CDR3 is CATSRVGETQYF. The DNA of the CDR3 is TGTGCCACCAGCAGAGTAGGGGAGACCCAGTACTTC.

The rearrangement links TRBV18 to TRBJ2-3; 7 bases align to TRBD2. The CDR3 is 14 residues long. Trimming removed 8 bases from V and 1 base from J; junction bases left unmatched: 6. Germline CDR1 and CDR2: KGHSH and LQKENI. CDR3 amino acids: CASRASGGTDTQYF. Written as DNA, the CDR3 is TGTGCCAGCCGCGCTAGCGGCGGCACAGATACGCAGTATTTT.

A single count supports this clone. The chain is built from TRBV6-5 and TRBJ2-5; D is unresolved. The J call may not be correct, given that the DNA end is closer to TRBJ2-7. Looked up from germline, CDR1 is MNHEY and CDR2 is SVGAGI. The CDR3 totals 14 residues. In nucleotides, the CDR3 is TGTGCCAGCAGACGCCAGATTTCCTCCTACGAGCAGTACTTC. This encodes CASRRQISSYEQYF.

The J gene is TRBJ2-3, the V gene TRBV7-2; D remains unclear. Trimming cost V 3 bases and J 6 bases, with 4 bases left between them. Germline CDR1 is SGHTA and CDR2 is FQGNSA. There are 11 residues in the CDR3. DNA for the CDR3: TGTGCCAGCAGCTTGATGGATACGCAGTATTTT. Its protein product is CASSLMDTQYF.

The chain couples TRBV5-1 to TRBJ2-7; 11 nucleotides match TRBD1. The length of the CDR3 is 17 residues. Germline assignment: CDR1 SGHRS and CDR2 YFSETQ. With V trimmed by 1 base and J by 5 bases, 11 bases remained unmatched. The CDR3 DNA follows: TGCGCCAGCAGCTTGCTCCAGGGGACAGGGGGATTCGACGAGCAGTACTTC. Translated, it gives CASSLLQGTGGFDEQYF.

In its sample, this clone was seen a few times. The gene calls are TRBV18 and TRBJ1-5; D is unclear. The V gene's germline CDR1 is KGHSH and CDR2 LQKENI. CDR3 length: 17 amino acids. V lost 1 base and J 9 bases, leaving 22 bases between the germline ends. CDR3 sequence: CASSPLAAAAGPRPQHF. For the CDR3, the DNA is TGTGCCAGCTCACCACTGGCCGCCGCTGCTGGGCCTCGGCCCCAGCATTTT.

The V and J genes are TRBV7-9 and TRBJ2-1; maybe TRBD1 (6 bases). V lost 5 bases to trimming and J lost 0 bases, with 8 bases between them. CDR3 length: 14 amino acids. The germline CDR1 and CDR2 sequences are SEHNR and FQNEAQ (reference sequence). CDR3 protein: CASSQGSSYNEQFF. CDR3 coding DNA: TGTGCCAGCAGCCAGGGGAGCTCCTACAATGAGCAGTTCTTC.

The rearrangement uses TRBV4-1 and TRBJ1-4, with a tentative D call TRBD1 (5 bases). The CDR3 has 20 amino acids. Germline assignment: CDR1 MGHRA and CDR2 YSYEKL. The germline V and J ends were trimmed by 0 bases and 2 bases, with 22 bases remaining between them. The CDR3 nucleotides read TGCGCCAGCAGCCAAGACAGGGCGGTGATGTGGCAAGGCACTAATGAAAAACTGTTTTTT. The encoded protein is CASSQDRAVMWQGTNEKLFF.

CDR3 nucleotide sequence: TGTGCCAGCAGCTTAGGAGAGGGCCCCCACTCTGGAAACACCATATATTTT. Protein sequence: CASSLGEGPHSGNTIYF. The J gene is TRBJ1-3, the V gene TRBV7-2; D not certain. Per the germline V gene, CDR1 is SGHTA and CDR2 is FQGNSA. The CDR3 extends over 17 amino acids. V was cut by 1 base and J by 0 bases, with 13 bases left in between.

This clone was found once. The chain is built from TRBV9 and TRBJ2-5; D may be TRBD1 or TRBD2 (5 bases each). The CDR3 runs 16 residues. Deletions cut 3 bases from V and 6 bases from J, with 21 bases between. Germline loops: CDR1 SGDLS, CDR2 YYNGEE. For the CDR3, the DNA is TGTGCCAGCAGCGAGCTTCATCAGGGACCCATAAAGACCCAGTACTTC. Its protein product is CASSELHQGPIKTQYF.

V gene TRBV10-3 combines with J gene TRBJ1-2; tentatively, D is TRBD1 (5 bases). The germline gives CDR1 ENHRY, CDR2 SYGVKD. CDR3 length equals 12 residues. Trimming stripped 11 bases from V and 6 bases from J, with 16 bases between. The CDR3 protein is CAARGLSDGYTF. Written as DNA, the CDR3 is TGTGCCGCGAGGGGTTTAAGTGATGGCTACACCTTC.

This clone has just a few counts. This chain links TRBV4-1 with TRBJ1-4, with a possible D match to TRBD1 (6 bases). The germline V gene encodes CDR1 MGHRA and CDR2 YSYEKL. CDR3 size: 16 residues. Trimming pared 4 bases from V and 6 bases from J, leaving 18 bases between. The DNA for the CDR3 is TGCGCCAGCAGCCCCCTCCCCCAGGGGTCATATGAAAAACTGTTTTTT. It encodes CASSPLPQGSYEKLFF.

This chain links TRBV9 with TRBJ1-3; a possible D gene is TRBD1 (6 bases). The V gene's germline CDR1 is SGDLS and CDR2 YYNGEE. CDR3 length: 16 amino acids. V shed 0 bases and J shed 2 bases, with 12 bases lying between them. The CDR3 nucleotides read TGTGCCAGCAGCGTAGGTTGGGGGGCTGCTGGAAACACCATATATTTT. It codes for CASSVGWGAAGNTIYF.

As DNA, the CDR3 is TGTGCCAGCATGGCTAGCTTCAACACCGGGGAGCTGTTTTTT. Amino acids: CASMASFNTGELFF. The chain couples TRBV6-1 to TRBJ2-2; the D gene is possibly TRBD2 (5 bases). Germline V gene lookup returns CDR1 MNHNS and CDR2 SASEGT. The CDR3 loop spans 14 amino acids. V was cut by 7 bases and J by 2 bases, with 11 bases left in between.

The CDR3 region is CASSLDGASARTQYF. For the CDR3, the DNA is TGTGCCAGCAGCTTAGACGGGGCTAGCGCAAGGACCCAGTACTTC. This chain connects TRBV11-2 to TRBJ2-5; a weak D match, TRBD2 (6 bases). The CDR3 consists of 15 residues. Trimming removed 0 bases at V and 7 bases at J, with 15 bases between. Germline assignment: CDR1 SGHAT and CDR2 FQNNGV.

The gene calls are TRBV5-1 and TRBJ1-5, with D possibly matching TRBD1 (6 bases). Looked up from germline, CDR1 is SGHRS and CDR2 is YFSETQ. The CDR3 consists of 16 residues. Between the trimmed V and J ends, which lost 0 bases and 6 bases, there was a span of 16 bases. The CDR3 spells CASSLAGASKAQPQHF. CDR3 DNA: TGCGCCAGCAGCTTGGCGGGGGCGAGTAAAGCTCAGCCCCAGCATTTT.

This rearrangement joins TRBV7-6 to TRBJ2-7; tentatively, D is TRBD1 (6 bases). Judging by the DNA end, TRBJ2-1 fits better; the J call may be wrong. The CDR3 has 15 amino acids. Germline CDR1 reads SGHVS; CDR2 reads FNYEAQ. CDR3 amino acids: CASSPGQFPGDEQFF. The CDR3 DNA reads as TGTGCCAGCAGCCCAGGACAGTTCCCAGGGGATGAGCAGTTCTTC.

The genes are TRBV30 and TRBJ1-2, with unresolved D. Trimming removed 1 base at V and 5 bases at J, with 8 bases between. The CDR3 covers 12 residues. In germline, CDR1 is GTSNPN, CDR2 SVGIG (reference sequence). CDR3 loop: CAWSAGNYGYTF. CDR3 DNA: TGTGCCTGGAGTGCCGGGAATTATGGCTACACCTTC.

The chain links TRBV2 to TRBJ1-1; no clear D. This CDR3 comprises 15 residues. V dropped 3 bases and J dropped 5 bases, with 16 bases sitting between them. Germline values: CDR1 SNHLY, CDR2 FYNNEI. The CDR3, as DNA: TGTGCCAGCAGTGACCTTTGGGCAGGTGGTACTGAAGCTTTCTTT. Protein product: CASSDLWAGGTEAFF. The complete variable domain, with remaining parts taken from reference TRBV2 and TRBJ1-1, reads EPEVTQTPSHQVTQMGQEVILRCVPISNHLYFYWYRQILGQKVEFLVSFYNNEISEKSEIFDDQFSVERPDGSNFTLKIRSTKLEDSAMYFCASSDLWAGGTEAFFGQGTRLTVV.

The chain has TRBV7-6 and TRBJ2-7; D possibly uses TRBD1 or TRBD2 (5 bases each). The CDR3 runs to 14 residues. The V gene lost 7 bases and the J gene lost 7 bases, with 20 bases spanning the gap. Germline CDR1 and CDR2: SGHVS and FNYEAQ. The CDR3 here is CASTPAGPGGEQYF. The DNA of the CDR3 is TGTGCCAGCACCCCCGCAGGGCCAGGAGGAGAGCAGTACTTC.

The chain carries TRBV23-1 and TRBJ2-5, with 8 bases matching TRBD1. TRBV23-1 falls under the ORF class, with uncertain function. The CDR3 extends over 18 amino acids. V trimming: 8 bases; J trimming: 1 base; junction bases outside the gene matches: 18. As DNA, the CDR3 is TGCGCCAGCGTCCCAGGGGGCTATAATCCCTATTTCCAAGAGACCCAGTACTTC. Encoded protein: CASVPGGYNPYFQETQYF.

The genes are TRBV2 and TRBJ2-4; D remains unclear. The V gene's germline CDR1 is SNHLY and CDR2 FYNNEI. The V and J ends lost 11 bases and 4 bases respectively, with 9 bases between them. This CDR3 has 11 amino acids. CDR3 amino acids: CAGLRKNIQYF. The CDR3 DNA reads TGTGCCGGTCTGCGTAAAAACATTCAGTACTTC.

This clone was recorded once. The chain employs TRBV7-2 and TRBJ2-2; perhaps TRBD1 as D (6 bases). Germline CDR1 reads SGHTA; CDR2 reads FQGNSA. The V end lost 2 bases, the J end lost 5 bases, and 15 bases lay between the germline ends. The CDR3 has 16 amino acids. This CDR3 reads CASSLILGARTGELFF. The CDR3, as DNA: TGTGCCAGCAGCTTAATTTTGGGGGCGCGGACCGGGGAGCTGTTTTTT.